The 18 T cell receptor beta chains listed next were all sequenced from one sample in a study of read filtering for tumor transcriptome and immune sequencing (dated by TCRdb to about 2020). Sequencing was performed on an Illumina HiSeq 4000. Starting from approximately 0.4 ug RNA, TCR libraries were constructed with the Immunoverse kit using molecular barcoded adaptors that cover the alpha/delta and beta/gamma chains. TCRdb reworked the public reads: Q25 trimming with fastp, MiXCR clone assembly, productive beta chains retained. Each CDR3 protein appears once, grouped with its most common genes and DNA. The sample table shows around 130,000 distinct CDR3 sequences, and roughly 13% are seen once. The top ten hold 8.4% of the sample. Sequencing input: a population of CD138-negative cells sorted from bone marrow. The cell subset or site label, as the study defines it: bone marrow mononuclear cells depleted of CD138+ plasma/myeloma cells by negative magnetic selection. The receptor set was obtained from a donor at least 40 years old with multiple myeloma.

This clonotype has at least ten counts. The V and J genes are TRBV5-1 and TRBJ1-1; tentative D call: TRBD1 (6 bases). Germline lookup yields CDR1 SGHRS and CDR2 YFSETQ. This CDR3 has 13 amino acids. V shed 4 bases and J shed 7 bases, with 14 bases lying between them. Written as DNA, the CDR3 is TGCGCCAGCAGCCCCCCGGGGGCAGATGAAGCTTTCTTT. It translates to CASSPPGADEAFF.

This clonotype was observed a handful of times. Given a much more abundant clone one base away, this may be a read error. CDR3 region: CSATTGTGADEQYF. The DNA of the CDR3 is TGCAGCGCCACCACCGGGACAGGGGCCGACGAGCAGTACTTC. The chain has TRBV29-1 and TRBJ2-7; TRBD1 agrees at 10 bases. Germline values: CDR1 SQVTM, CDR2 ANQGSEA. The CDR3 contains 14 residues. V lost 7 bases, J lost 5 bases, and 11 bases stayed unmatched.

With regard to this clonotype: A read error may explain this, as a much larger clone is one base away. The CDR3 DNA sequence: TGTGCCGTCAGGGACCCAGGGACACCTCCCGGCACAGATACGCAGTATTTT. It yields the protein CAVRDPGTPPGTDTQYF. V is TRBV10-3 and J is TRBJ2-3, with D possibly TRBD1 on 6 matching bases. Germline lookup yields CDR1 ENHRY and CDR2 SYGVKD. This CDR3 has 17 amino acids.

This clonotype has a count of ten or more. The chain carries TRBV18 and TRBJ1-5; D remains unclear. Germline V gives CDR1 KGHSH, CDR2 LQKENI. The V end was cut by 3 bases, the J end by 4 bases, with 7 bases between. This CDR3 comprises 13 residues. In DNA form, the CDR3 reads TGTGCCAGCTCACCCCGGAAAAATCAGCCCCAGCATTTT. Translation gives CASSPRKNQPQHF.

Regarding this clonotype: A far larger clone differs by one base, so this is likely a read error. The chain recombines TRBV10-3 with TRBJ2-3, with 8 bases aligning to TRBD2. There are 14 residues in the CDR3. Germline V CDR1 and CDR2: ENHRY, SYGVKD. V shed 5 bases and J 2 bases; nucleotides not matched to a gene: 3. The CDR3 DNA reads as TGTGCCATCAGTAGCGGGAGTCTCACAGATACGCAGTATTTT. Protein: CAISSGSLTDTQYF.

In this sample, this clonotype turned up many times. The V and J genes are TRBV6-5 and TRBJ2-2, with D unclear. The germline CDR1 and CDR2 sequences are MNHEY and SVGAGI. This CDR3 has 14 residues. The germline V and J ends were trimmed by 6 bases and 0 bases, with 8 bases remaining between them. In DNA, the CDR3 is TGTGCCAGCAGGGCAGATACGAACACCGGGGAGCTGTTTTTT. Its translation: CASRADTNTGELFF.

Comment on this clonotype: A clone one base away is much larger, so this may be a read error. The rearrangement uses TRBV7-9 and TRBJ2-3; possibly TRBD2 for D (6 bases). The CDR3 spans 14 residues. Germline values: CDR1 SEHNR, CDR2 FQNEAQ (reference sequence). Trimming stripped 5 bases from V and 6 bases from J, with 15 bases between. CDR3 loop: CASSRGLNVDTQYF. In DNA, the CDR3 is TGTGCCAGCAGCCGGGGACTCAATGTCGATACGCAGTATTTT.

In its sample, this clonotype was seen many times. This sequence joins TRBV5-1 and TRBJ1-1; D might be TRBD1 (5 bases). This CDR3 region has 16 residues. V was pared by 3 bases and J by 2 bases, with 17 bases between. Germline values: CDR1 SGHRS, CDR2 YFSETQ. CDR3 nucleotides: TGCGCCAGCAGCTCGGACAAAGCCTTAGGAAACACTGAAGCTTTCTTT. Translated: CASSSDKALGNTEAFF. Based on the CDR3 plus reference TRBV5-1 and TRBJ1-1, the full variable domain is KAGVTQTPRYLIKTRGQQVTLSCSPISGHRSVSWYQQTPGQGLQFLFEYFSETQRNKGNFPGRFSGRQFSNSRSEMNVSTLELGDSALYLCASSSDKALGNTEAFFGQGTRLTVV.

This clonotype was observed many times. The V gene is TRBV7-2, the J gene TRBJ2-3, with 10 bases aligning to TRBD2. Germline CDR1 is SGHTA and CDR2 is FQGNSA. CDR3 length: 14 residues. V shed 4 bases and J 5 bases; nucleotides not matched to a gene: 3. CDR3 region: CASSSAGGIDTQYF. The CDR3 region has the DNA TGTGCCAGCAGCTCAGCGGGAGGGATAGATACGCAGTATTTT.

With respect to this clonotype: A much larger clone lies a single base off, so this may be a read error. This chain links TRBV4-1 with TRBJ1-2; the D is unclear. The V end was cut by 4 bases, the J end by 6 bases, with 15 bases between. The CDR3 runs to 14 residues. Germline V gene sequence: CDR1 MGHRA, CDR2 YSYEKL. CDR3 DNA sequence: TGCGCCAGCAGCCGGACCAGAGGCCTGAATGGCTACACCTTC. It encodes CASSRTRGLNGYTF.

The table lists this clonotype with many counts. The chain carries TRBV20-1 and TRBJ2-7, with D hard to call. Per germline, CDR1 DFQATT and CDR2 SNEGSKA (reference sequence). This CDR3 comprises 13 residues. V was pared by 0 bases and J by 4 bases, with 10 bases between. CDR3: CSARDSRSYEQYF. CDR3 DNA: TGCAGTGCTAGAGATTCTAGATCTTACGAGCAGTACTTC.

There are a few counts of this clonotype. A much larger clone sits a single nucleotide away, making a read error possible. The V gene is TRBV4-1, the J gene TRBJ2-1, with D perhaps being TRBD1 or TRBD2 (5 bases each). Germline loops: CDR1 MGHRA, CDR2 YSYEKL. This CDR3 contains 15 residues. CDR3 region: CASSQEGRSYNGQFF. The CDR3 DNA reads as TGCGCCAGCAGCCAAGAGGGACGGTCCTACAATGGGCAGTTCTTC.

This clonotype has at least ten counts. The chain employs TRBV4-1 and TRBJ2-7, with TRBD2 as a possible D gene (5 bases). The CDR3 contains 14 residues. Trimming pared 1 base from V and 6 bases from J, leaving 13 bases between. Germline values: CDR1 MGHRA, CDR2 YSYEKL. The CDR3 reads CASSQGSGGPEQYF. The CDR3 DNA reads TGCGCCAGCAGCCAAGGTTCAGGAGGCCCCGAGCAGTACTTC.

The chain joins TRBV12-5 to TRBJ2-3; TRBD2 aligns across 12 bases. Germline trimming cut 5 bases from V and 6 bases from J; bases unmatched to any gene: 12. From germline, CDR1 is LGHNT and CDR2 FRNRAP. The CDR3 extends over 17 amino acids. CDR3 amino acids: CASGANRLAGAGDTQYF. The CDR3 coding sequence is TGTGCTAGTGGTGCTAACCGACTAGCGGGAGCAGGGGATACGCAGTATTTT.

This chain uses TRBV5-4 with TRBJ2-3; D is undetermined. This CDR3 comprises 15 residues. V was pared by 7 bases and J by 2 bases, with 17 bases between. Per the germline V gene, CDR1 is SGHNT and CDR2 is YYREEE (reference sequence). As DNA, the CDR3 is TGTGCCAGCGGTGGGGTGAGGCAAAACACAGATACGCAGTATTTT. Its protein product is CASGGVRQNTDTQYF.

This clonotype is medium-sized by share. The rearrangement uses TRBV7-2 and TRBJ1-1; no reliable D call. The ends were cut back, 2 bases at V and 1 base at J, with 17 bases in the middle. Germline CDR1 SGHTA, CDR2 FQGNSA. The CDR3 is 17 residues long. CDR3 nucleotides: TGTGCCAGCAGCTTAAAAGGGCAGACTACCCCGAACACTGAAGCTTTCTTT. This gives the protein CASSLKGQTTPNTEAFF. The variable domain in full, with the rest retrieved from reference TRBV7-2 and TRBJ1-1, is GAGVSQSPSNKVTEKGKDVELRCDPISGHTALYWYRQSLGQGLEFLIYFQGNSAPDKSGLPSDRFSAERTGGSVSTLTIQRTQQEDSAVYLCASSLKGQTTPNTEAFFGQGTRLTVV.

This clonotype occurred many times. The chain recombines TRBV20-1 with TRBJ1-1; a possible D gene is TRBD1 (6 bases). V lost 2 bases to trimming and J lost 7 bases, with 23 bases between them. This CDR3 has 16 amino acids. Germline CDR1 reads DFQATT; CDR2 reads SNEGSKA (reference sequence). The CDR3 DNA reads as TGCAGTGCTAGACCCCCCGGTAGAACAGGGAGGATTGAAGCTTTCTTT. Translation gives CSARPPGRTGRIEAFF.

The rearrangement joins TRBV12-3 or TRBV12-4 to TRBJ2-7; D call uncertain. The V and J ends lost 5 bases and 7 bases respectively, with 12 bases between them. This CDR3 is built from 12 residues. The CDR3 region is CASSNQGMEQYF. CDR3 nucleotides: TGTGCCAGCAGTAATCAAGGGATGGAGCAGTACTTC.